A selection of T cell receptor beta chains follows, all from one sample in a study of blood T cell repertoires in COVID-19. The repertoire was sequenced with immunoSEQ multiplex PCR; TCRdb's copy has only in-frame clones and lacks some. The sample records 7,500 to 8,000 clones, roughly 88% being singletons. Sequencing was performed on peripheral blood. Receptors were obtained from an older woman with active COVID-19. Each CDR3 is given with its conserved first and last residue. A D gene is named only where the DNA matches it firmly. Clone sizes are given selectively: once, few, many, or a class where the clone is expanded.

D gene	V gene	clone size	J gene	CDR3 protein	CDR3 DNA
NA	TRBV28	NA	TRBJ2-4	CASSFFSGGSIQYF	TGTGCCAGCAGTTTCTTTTCTGGGGGGAGCATTCAGTACTTC
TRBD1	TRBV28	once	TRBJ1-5	CASRRTGGVDGQPQHF	TGTGCCAGCAGGCGAACAGGGGGCGTTGACGGTCAGCCCCAGCATTTT
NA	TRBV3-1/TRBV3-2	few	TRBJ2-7	CASSQISRAYEQYF	TGTGCCAGCAGCCAAATATCGAGGGCCTACGAGCAGTACTTC
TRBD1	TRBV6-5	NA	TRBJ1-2	CAGSTGRANYGYTF	TGTGCCGGATCGACAGGGCGAGCTAACTATGGCTACACCTTC
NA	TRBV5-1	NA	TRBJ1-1	CASSVPAGNTEAFF	TGCGCCAGCAGCGTCCCGGCGGGTAACACTGAAGCTTTCTTT
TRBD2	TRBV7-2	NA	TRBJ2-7	CASSTKGLAGGLREQYF	TGTGCCAGCAGCACTAAAGGACTAGCGGGGGGGTTGCGTGAGCAGTACTTC
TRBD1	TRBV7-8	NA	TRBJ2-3	CASSLIGGQGATDTQYF	TGTGCCAGCAGCTTAATCGGGGGACAGGGTGCGACAGATACGCAGTATTTT
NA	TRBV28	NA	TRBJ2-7	CASSSSEYEQYF	TGTGCCAGCAGTTCCTCAGAATACGAGCAGTACTTC
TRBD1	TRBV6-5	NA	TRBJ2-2	CASSPGDRNTGELFF	TGTGCCAGCAGCCCAGGGGACAGAAACACCGGGGAGCTGTTTTTT
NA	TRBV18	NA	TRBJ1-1	CASSPSGNTEAFF	TGTGCCAGCTCACCGTCAGGGAACACTGAAGCTTTCTTT
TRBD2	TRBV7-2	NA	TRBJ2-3	CASSLASQRGTTDTQYF	TGTGCCAGCAGCTTGGCCTCCCAGCGGGGGACCACAGATACGCAGTATTTT
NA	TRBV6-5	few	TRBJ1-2	CANDLLTDGYTF	TGTGCCAACGACCTCCTCACAGACGGCTACACCTTC
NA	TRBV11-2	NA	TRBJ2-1	CASSLAAYNEQFF	TGTGCCAGCAGCTTAGCCGCGTACAATGAGCAGTTCTTC
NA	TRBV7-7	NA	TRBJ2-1	CASSLVGGTYNEQFF	TGTGCCAGCAGCTTAGTCGGCGGAACCTACAATGAGCAGTTCTTC
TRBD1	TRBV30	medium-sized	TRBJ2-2	CAWSVLGRGRVTGELFF	TGTGCCTGGAGTGTACTAGGCAGGGGGCGGGTAACCGGGGAGCTGTTTTTT
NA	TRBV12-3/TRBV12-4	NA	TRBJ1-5	CASSLTVDQPQHF	TGTGCCAGCAGTCTAACGGTGGATCAGCCCCAGCATTTT